The T cell receptor (beta chain) described here comes from a study of T cell repertoires in cytomegalovirus infection. The overall study: Indications came from public TCR beta signatures; they pointed to CMV infection and to a matching HLA type.

The V gene lost 2 bases and the J gene lost 5 bases, with 16 bases spanning the gap. The germline gives CDR1 MNHEY, CDR2 SVGAGI. The CDR3 contains 15 residues. This clonotype was seen more than once but under ten times. TCRdb called the reads again in MiXCR, with one record for every CDR3 protein. This sample yields approximately 700,000 distinct CDR3 sequences, of which less than 40% are seen a single time; around 2.8% belongs to the top ten. The chain has TRBV6-5 and TRBJ2-7; a possible D gene is TRBD1 (5 bases). Sequences were obtained from PBMCs. The TCR originated in a human donor in good health (CMV status not recorded). Some clones in this sample may be carry-over from other donors' samples. This CDR3 reads CASSYRQPLVDEQYF. The CDR3 nucleotides read TGTGCCAGCAGTTACCGACAGCCTCTAGTGGACGAGCAGTACTTC.